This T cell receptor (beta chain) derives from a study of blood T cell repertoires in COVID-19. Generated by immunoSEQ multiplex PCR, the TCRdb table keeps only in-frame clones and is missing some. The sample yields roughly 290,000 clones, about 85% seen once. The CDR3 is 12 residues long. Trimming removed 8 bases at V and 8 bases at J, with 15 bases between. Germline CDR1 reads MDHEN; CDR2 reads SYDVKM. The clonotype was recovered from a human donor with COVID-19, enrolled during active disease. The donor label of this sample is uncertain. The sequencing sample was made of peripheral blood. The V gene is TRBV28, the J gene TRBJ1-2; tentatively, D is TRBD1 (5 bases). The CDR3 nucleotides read TGTGCCAGCGTCAGCAGGGTTGAGGGCTACACCTTC. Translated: CASVSRVEGYTF.